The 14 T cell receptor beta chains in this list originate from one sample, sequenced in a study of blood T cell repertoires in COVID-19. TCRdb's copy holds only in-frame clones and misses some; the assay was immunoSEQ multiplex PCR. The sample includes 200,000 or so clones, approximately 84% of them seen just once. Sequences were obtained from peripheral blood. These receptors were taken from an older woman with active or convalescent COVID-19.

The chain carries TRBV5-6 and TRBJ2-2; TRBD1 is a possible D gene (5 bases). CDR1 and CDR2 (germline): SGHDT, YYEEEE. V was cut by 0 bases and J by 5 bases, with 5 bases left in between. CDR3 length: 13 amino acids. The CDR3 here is CASSLAGTGELFF. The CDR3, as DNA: TGTGCCAGCAGCTTGGCAGGGACCGGGGAGCTGTTTTTT.

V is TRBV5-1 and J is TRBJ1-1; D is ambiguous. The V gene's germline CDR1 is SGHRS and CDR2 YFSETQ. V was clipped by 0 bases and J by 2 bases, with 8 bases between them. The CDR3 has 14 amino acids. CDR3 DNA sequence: TGCGCCAGCAGCTTGGGTGTACAAAACACTGAAGCTTTCTTT. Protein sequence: CASSLGVQNTEAFF.

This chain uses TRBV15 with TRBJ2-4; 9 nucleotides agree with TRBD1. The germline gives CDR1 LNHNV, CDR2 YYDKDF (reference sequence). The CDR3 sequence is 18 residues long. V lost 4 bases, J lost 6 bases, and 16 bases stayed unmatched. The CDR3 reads CATSTSYRGPYVGNIQYF. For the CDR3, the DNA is TGTGCCACCAGCACCTCTTACAGGGGGCCCTATGTTGGAAACATTCAGTACTTC.

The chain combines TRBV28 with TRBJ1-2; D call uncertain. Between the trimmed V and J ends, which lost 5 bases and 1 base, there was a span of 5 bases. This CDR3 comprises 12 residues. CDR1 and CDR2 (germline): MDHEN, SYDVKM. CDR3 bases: TGTGCCAGCAGTGACAATAACTATGGCTACACCTTC. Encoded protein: CASSDNNYGYTF.

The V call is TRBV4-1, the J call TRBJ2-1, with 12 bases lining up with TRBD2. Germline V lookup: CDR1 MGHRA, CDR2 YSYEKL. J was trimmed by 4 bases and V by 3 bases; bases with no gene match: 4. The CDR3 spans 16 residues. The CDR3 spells CASSHRTSGNYNEQFF. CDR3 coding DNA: TGCGCCAGCAGCCACCGGACTAGCGGGAATTACAATGAGCAGTTCTTC.

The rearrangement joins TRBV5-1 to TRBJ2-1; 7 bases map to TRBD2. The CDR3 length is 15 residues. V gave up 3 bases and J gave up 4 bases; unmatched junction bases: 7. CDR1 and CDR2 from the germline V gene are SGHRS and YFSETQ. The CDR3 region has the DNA TGCGCCAGCAGCTGGGGGGGTGATGGGTACAATGAGCAGTTCTTC. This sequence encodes CASSWGGDGYNEQFF.

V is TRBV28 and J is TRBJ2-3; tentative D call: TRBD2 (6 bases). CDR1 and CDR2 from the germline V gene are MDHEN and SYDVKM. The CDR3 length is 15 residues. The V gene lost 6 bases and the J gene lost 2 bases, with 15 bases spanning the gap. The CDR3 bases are TGTGCCAGCAGGCCCTTTCCGGACTACACAGATACGCAGTATTTT. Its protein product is CASRPFPDYTDTQYF.

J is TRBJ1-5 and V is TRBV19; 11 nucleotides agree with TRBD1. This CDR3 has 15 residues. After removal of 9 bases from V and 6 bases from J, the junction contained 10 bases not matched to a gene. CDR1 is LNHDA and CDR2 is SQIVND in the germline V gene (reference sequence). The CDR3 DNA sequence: TGTGCCAGCCAGGACTCCGGGACAGGGGGTCAGCCCCAGCATTTT. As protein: CASQDSGTGGQPQHF.

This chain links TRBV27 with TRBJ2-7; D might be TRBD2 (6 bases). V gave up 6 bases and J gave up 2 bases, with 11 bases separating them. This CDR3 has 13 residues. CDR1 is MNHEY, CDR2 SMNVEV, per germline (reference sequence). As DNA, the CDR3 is TGTGCCAGCAGGCTAGGAGGGGCCTACGAGCAGTACTTC. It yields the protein CASRLGGAYEQYF.

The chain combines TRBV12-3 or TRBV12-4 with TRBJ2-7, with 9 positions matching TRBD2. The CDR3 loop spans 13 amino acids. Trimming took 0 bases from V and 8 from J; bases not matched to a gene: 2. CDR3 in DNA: TGTGCCAGCAGTTTAGCTAGCGGGAGTAAGCAGTACTTC. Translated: CASSLASGSKQYF.

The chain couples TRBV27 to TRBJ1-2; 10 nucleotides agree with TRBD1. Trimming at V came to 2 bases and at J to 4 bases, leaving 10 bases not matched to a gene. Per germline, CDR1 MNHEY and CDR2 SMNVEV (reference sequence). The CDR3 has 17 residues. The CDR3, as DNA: TGTGCCAGCAGTTTAGATCCCCCGGGACAGGGGTTCTATGGCTACACCTTC. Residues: CASSLDPPGQGFYGYTF.

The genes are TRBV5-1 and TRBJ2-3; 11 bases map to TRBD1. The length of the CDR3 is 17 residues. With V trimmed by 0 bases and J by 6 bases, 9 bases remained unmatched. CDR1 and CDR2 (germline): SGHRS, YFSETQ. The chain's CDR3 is CASSLEVRTGGPDTQYF. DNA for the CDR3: TGCGCCAGCAGCTTGGAAGTTCGGACAGGGGGCCCCGATACGCAGTATTTT. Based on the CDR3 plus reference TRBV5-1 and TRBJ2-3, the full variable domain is KAGVTQTPRYLIKTRGQQVTLSCSPISGHRSVSWYQQTPGQGLQFLFEYFSETQRNKGNFPGRFSGRQFSNSRSEMNVSTLELGDSALYLCASSLEVRTGGPDTQYFGPGTRLTVL.

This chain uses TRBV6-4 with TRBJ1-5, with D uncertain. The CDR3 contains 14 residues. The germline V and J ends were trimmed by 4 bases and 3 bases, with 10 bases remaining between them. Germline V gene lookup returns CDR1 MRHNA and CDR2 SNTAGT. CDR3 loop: CASSVEAFNQPQHF. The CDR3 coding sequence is TGTGCCAGCAGTGTAGAGGCGTTCAATCAGCCCCAGCATTTT.

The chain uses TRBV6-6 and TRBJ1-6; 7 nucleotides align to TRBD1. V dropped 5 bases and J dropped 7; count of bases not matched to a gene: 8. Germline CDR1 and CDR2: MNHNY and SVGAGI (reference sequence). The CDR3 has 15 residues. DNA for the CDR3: TGTGCCAGCAGTAATTCAGGGGGATCCAATTCACCCCTCCACTTT. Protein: CASSNSGGSNSPLHF.